This is a list of T cell receptor beta chains from one sample in a study of blood T cell repertoires in COVID-19. Libraries were prepared by immunoSEQ multiplex PCR; TCRdb keeps only in-frame clonotypes and omits some of them. The sample holds around 150,000 clones; about 80% are singletons and the top ten take less than 2.5%. The sequenced sample was peripheral blood. Every receptor here comes from a man aged 65 to 79 with acute or convalescent COVID-19. The CDR3 runs from the conserved cysteine through the conserved F or W. Each record gives: clone size, D gene, V gene, J gene, CDR3 protein, CDR3 DNA. The D gene is left open where the match is weak. The size field is filled for only some rows; it gives once, few, many or a size class.

-	TRBD1	TRBV7-7	TRBJ2-1	CASSPGTGPYNEQFF	TGTGCTAGCAGCCCCGGGACAGGACCATACAATGAGCAGTTCTTC
once	TRBD1	TRBV7-2	TRBJ2-3	CASSPGGEFPDTQYF	TGTGCCAGCAGCCCAGGGGGCGAGTTTCCAGATACGCAGTATTTT
-	-	TRBV5-4	TRBJ1-4	CASSWDISTNEKLFF	TGTGCCAGCAGCTGGGACATTTCAACTAATGAAAAACTGTTTTTT
-	-	TRBV3-1/TRBV3-2	TRBJ2-3	CASSLGRGGADTQYF	TGTGCCAGCAGCCTGGGGAGGGGGGGTGCAGATACGCAGTATTTT
-	-	TRBV2	TRBJ2-7	CASGGLDGLSYEQYF	TGTGCCAGCGGCGGGCTGGACGGACTTTCCTACGAGCAGTACTTC
-	TRBD2	TRBV7-2	TRBJ2-7	CASSLVWTSGSEQYF	TGTGCCAGCAGCTTAGTCTGGACTAGCGGGAGCGAGCAGTACTTC
-	TRBD1	TRBV5-6	TRBJ1-2	CASSLESRGAGTYTF	TGTGCCAGCAGCTTGGAGTCCAGGGGGGCCGGTACCTACACCTTC
-	-	TRBV5-1	TRBJ2-5	CASSLGLQIQETQYF	TGCGCCAGCAGCTTGGGGCTACAGATACAAGAGACCCAGTACTTC
-	-	TRBV18	TRBJ1-2	CASSRSEGNYGYTF	TGTGCCAGCTCACGCTCCGAGGGTAACTATGGCTACACCTTC
-	TRBD2	TRBV5-1	TRBJ2-1	CASRPGASGALSEQFF	TGCGCCAGCAGACCGGGGGCTAGCGGGGCCCTCTCAGAGCAGTTCTTC
-	TRBD1	TRBV30	TRBJ1-6	CAWRLRTGINFPLHF	TGTGCCTGGAGATTAAGGACAGGGATTAATTTCCCCCTCCACTTT
few	-	TRBV5-1	TRBJ1-4	CASSTGTGQGLPNEKLFF	TGCGCCAGCAGCACAGGGACGGGCCAGGGGCTACCTAATGAAAAACTGTTTTTT
-	-	TRBV6-5	TRBJ2-1	CASSYEGYNEQFF	TGTGCCAGCAGTTACGAGGGCTACAATGAGCAGTTCTTC
-	TRBD1	TRBV9	TRBJ2-5	CASSPTTGPIQETQYF	TGTGCCAGCAGCCCCACGACAGGGCCTATCCAAGAGACCCAGTACTTC
few	TRBD1	TRBV7-2	TRBJ1-5	CASSFFGQGTWGNQPQHF	TGTGCCAGCAGCTTCTTCGGACAGGGGACTTGGGGCAATCAGCCCCAGCATTTT
-	TRBD1	TRBV18	TRBJ1-2	CASSPPVVAGGHGYTF	TGTGCCAGCTCACCACCCGTAGTTGCAGGGGGGCATGGCTACACCTTC
-	TRBD1	TRBV6-6	TRBJ1-1	CASSRQGNTEAFF	TGTGCCAGCAGCCGACAGGGGAACACTGAAGCTTTCTTT
-	TRBD1	TRBV5-4	TRBJ1-6	CASRYQTGDNSPLHF	TGTGCCAGCAGGTACCAGACAGGGGATAATTCACCCCTCCACTTT
-	-	TRBV12-3/TRBV12-4	TRBJ1-5	CASSPGSNQPQHF	TGTGCCAGCAGCCCAGGGAGCAATCAGCCCCAGCATTTT
few	-	TRBV29-1	TRBJ1-2	CSVAGVPYGYTF	TGCAGCGTGGCGGGGGTCCCCTATGGCTACACCTTC
-	TRBD1	TRBV5-1	TRBJ1-2	CASSLDQGARGYTF	TGCGCCAGCAGCTTGGATCAGGGGGCGCGGGGCTACACCTTC
-	TRBD1	TRBV6-5	TRBJ1-2	CASSWDRYNYGYTF	TGTGCCAGCAGTTGGGACAGATATAACTATGGCTACACCTTC
-	TRBD2	TRBV5-4	TRBJ2-1	CASSPGTRVEQFF	TGTGCCAGCAGCCCTGGGACTAGGGTTGAGCAGTTCTTC
-	-	TRBV5-8	TRBJ2-4	CASSGLGVGVKNIQYF	TGTGCCAGCAGCGGCCTAGGGGTAGGGGTCAAAAACATTCAGTACTTC
-	TRBD2	TRBV7-6	TRBJ2-3	CASSSLAGSTDTQYF	TGTGCCAGCAGCTCCCTAGCGGGGAGCACAGATACGCAGTATTTT
many	-	TRBV19	TRBJ2-3	CASSIRSGTSTDTQYF	TGTGCCAGTAGTATAAGGTCGGGGACAAGCACAGATACGCAGTATTTT
-	TRBD2	TRBV18	TRBJ2-2	CASSPSGEGTNTGELFF	TGTGCCAGCTCACCAAGTGGGGAGGGGACGAACACCGGGGAGCTGTTTTTT